This TCR beta chain was identified during a study of T cells in narcolepsy. Findings and caveats of the study: Autoreactive clonotypes reportedly recurred in blood of same and different patients, not controls. Comparing one patient's CSF and blood CD4+ clonotypes highlighted HCRT- and TRIB2-specific autoreactive clonotypes. Some memory CD4+ repertoires had no autoreactive clone sequences.

This clone was seen a single time. The target antigen is unknown. The data were produced by immunoSEQ multiplex PCR, yet TCRdb's version contains in-frame clones alone and is incomplete. The table records 25,000 or so clones, 70% to 90% of them present only once. The CDR3 sequence is 15 residues long. Trimming removed 8 bases from V and 8 bases from J; junction bases left unmatched: 7. Germline loops: CDR1 MDHEN, CDR2 SYDVKM. The source material was memory (CD45RA-) CD4+ T cells from blood. The sequence was collected from a human donor in good health. The genes are TRBV28 and TRBJ2-1; the match to TRBD2 covers 15 bases. CDR3 in DNA: TGTGCCAGCTTCCAAAGGACTAGCGGGAGGGATGAGCAGTTCTTC. This encodes CASFQRTSGRDEQFF. The variable domain in full, with the rest retrieved from reference TRBV28 and TRBJ2-1, is DVKVTQSSRYLVKRTGEKVFLECVQDMDHENMFWYRQDPGLGLRLIYFSYDVKMKEKGDIPEGYSVSREKKERFSLILESASTNQTSMYLCASFQRTSGRDEQFFGPGTRLTVL.